The 5 T cell receptor beta chains below all came from one sample that was sequenced in a study of blood T cells in healthy people across ages. With a J-beta primer mix and a sample-barcoded 5' primer, a second PCR ran about 6 to 11 cycles. Via MiXCR, TCRdb re-called the 5' RACE reads, giving one row per CDR3 protein. Here the sample spans some 1.5 million distinct CDR3 sequences, roughly 27% being singletons. Material for sequencing was blood. Source of these receptors: a woman in her thirties in good health.

A remark on this clonotype: With a much larger clone just one base away, this may be a read error. V and J are TRBV14 and TRBJ2-7, with no clear D. In germline, CDR1 is SGHDN, CDR2 FVKESK. The CDR3 totals 14 residues. Trimming removed 4 bases at V and 7 bases at J, with 17 bases between. CDR3 amino acids: CASSPYLAYNEQYF. As DNA, the CDR3 is TGTGCCAGCAGCCCCTACCTGGCCTACAATGAGCAGTACTTC.

This clonotype was seen more than once but under ten times. The V and J genes are TRBV20-1 and TRBJ1-2; a weak D match, TRBD1 (5 bases). Trimming took off 7 bases at V and 1 base at J, with 10 bases between the two ends. This CDR3 is built from 12 residues. Germline CDR1 reads DFQATT; CDR2 reads SNEGSKA (reference sequence). The CDR3 nucleotides are TGCAGTGTAACGACAGATAACTATGGCTACACCTTC. Translation gives CSVTTDNYGYTF.

The V call is TRBV5-4, the J call TRBJ2-7; the match to TRBD2 covers 8 bases. The CDR3 is made up of 15 amino acids. Trimming cost V 1 base and J 0 bases; bases outside gene matches: 3. CDR1 SGHNT and CDR2 YYREEE come from the germline V gene (reference sequence). The CDR3, as DNA: TGTGCCAGCAGCTTGCGCGGGGGGTGCTCCTACGAGCAGTACTTC. This sequence encodes CASSLRGGCSYEQYF. Full variable domain (remainder filled in from reference TRBV5-4 and TRBJ2-7): ETGVTQSPTHLIKTRGQQVTLRCSSQSGHNTVSWYQQALGQGPQFIFQYYREEENGRGNFPPRFSGLQFPNYSSELNVNALELDDSALYLCASSLRGGCSYEQYFGPGTRLTVT.

This clonotype occurred once. This could be a read error, since a much larger clone is one nucleotide away. The rearrangement links TRBV29-1 to TRBJ2-4; 7 bases are shared with TRBD1. The tail of the sequence fits TRBJ2-7 better, so the J call may be wrong. The CDR3 is made up of 13 amino acids. Germline loops: CDR1 SQVTM, CDR2 ANQGSEA. The CDR3 DNA is TGCAGCGTGACCGGACCCAGGGGGTGCGAGCAGTACTTC. It translates to CSVTGPRGCEQYF.

The chain joins TRBV7-2 to TRBJ1-5, with 7 bases fitting TRBD1. Germline V CDR1 and CDR2: SGHTA, FQGNSA. V trimming: 4 bases; J trimming: 9 bases; junction bases outside the gene matches: 21. The CDR3 is 18 amino acids. The CDR3 is CASSSGTVGIAVARPQHF. The CDR3 coding sequence is TGTGCCAGCAGCTCGGGGACAGTCGGAATCGCCGTCGCAAGGCCCCAGCATTTT.